The clone carrying this T cell receptor (beta chain) was seen many times. Antigen: not known. Some clones are missing from TCRdb's copy, which holds only in-frame ones; the method was immunoSEQ multiplex PCR. The data show 550,000 to 850,000 clones, 72% seen once. The CDR3 consists of 14 residues. Germline V gives CDR1 MNHEY, CDR2 SVGAGI. Trimming cost V 2 bases and J 3 bases, with 11 bases left between them. This sample was taken from a study of shared clonotypes between healthy human individuals. Overall study findings and caveats: Rarefaction revealed incomplete sorted-subset sequencing despite large depth. Generally, estimated richness proved larger in naive subsets than it did in memory subsets. It was the few donors that limited the genetic and exposure-history diversity represented.

The sequenced sample was memory CD4+ T cells sorted from blood. As to subset: CD45RA-negative fraction. The gene calls are TRBV6-5 and TRBJ2-7; perhaps TRBD2 as D (5 bases). The receptor was derived from a woman aged 25 to 39 in good health. This CDR3 reads CASSYTRDSYEQYF. DNA of the CDR3: TGTGCCAGCAGTTACACGAGGGATAGCTACGAGCAGTACTTC.